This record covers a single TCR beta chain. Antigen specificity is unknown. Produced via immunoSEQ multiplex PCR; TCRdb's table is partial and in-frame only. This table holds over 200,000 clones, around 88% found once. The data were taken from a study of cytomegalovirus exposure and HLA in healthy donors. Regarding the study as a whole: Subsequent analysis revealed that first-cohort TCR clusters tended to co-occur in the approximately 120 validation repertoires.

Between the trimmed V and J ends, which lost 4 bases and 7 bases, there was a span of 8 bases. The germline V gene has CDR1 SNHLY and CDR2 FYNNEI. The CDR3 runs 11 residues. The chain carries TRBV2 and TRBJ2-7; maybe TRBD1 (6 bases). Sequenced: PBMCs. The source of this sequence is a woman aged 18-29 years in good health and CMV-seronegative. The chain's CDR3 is CASSGGGEQYF. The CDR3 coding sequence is TGTGCCAGCAGTGGAGGGGGAGAGCAGTACTTC.